The 32 T cell receptor beta chains given below trace back to one sample, sequenced in a study of glioma-infiltrating T cells. TCR alpha and beta CDR3 regions were amplified from RNA using iRepertoire nested multiplex PCR. TCRdb reanalysed the multiplex PCR reads using MiXCR and keeps one entry per CDR3 protein. The sample has roughly 100,000 distinct CDR3 sequences; under 30% are singletons. The sequenced sample was glioma tissue, nonneoplastic brain tissue, or PBMCs (not recorded which). Every receptor here comes from a human donor with low-grade glioma or glioblastoma, undergoing nonglioma brain surgery, or in good health (not recorded which).

This clonotype was seen a handful of times. Germline is not matched at one junction end, which may reflect a read error. The chain has TRBV6-1 and TRBJ2-3; the match to TRBD2 covers 14 bases. This CDR3 contains 14 residues. CDR1 and CDR2 (germline): MNHNS, SASEGT. The CDR3 region is CASRLAGGLDTQYF. The CDR3 DNA sequence: TGCGCCAGTAGACTAGCGGGGGGGCTAGATACGCAGTATTTT.

Comments on this clonotype: A junction end diverges from the germline sequence, so it may reflect a read error. The rearrangement joins TRBV2 to TRBJ1-6; D unresolved. The CDR3 has 14 amino acids. Germline CDR1 is SNHLY and CDR2 is FYNNEI. The CDR3 loop is CASIGRVVNSPLNF. The DNA of the CDR3 is TGTGCCAGCATTGGAAGGGTAGTCAATTCACCCCTCAACTTT.

This clonotype has a handful of counts. At one boundary the junction diverges from the germline segment, which might be a read error. J is TRBJ2-3 and V is TRBV12-3 or TRBV12-4; 9 bases are shared with TRBD2. This CDR3 has 14 residues. The CDR3 here is CASSIAGDTDTQYF. The CDR3 DNA is TGTGCCAGCAGTATAGCGGGGGACACAGATACGCAGTATTTT.

Note on this clonotype: A much bigger clone sits one base away, suggesting this may be a read error. This rearrangement joins TRBV6-1 to TRBJ1-1; D is undetermined. This CDR3 has 13 residues. Trimming left V 5 bases short and J 1 base short, with 8 bases between. Looked up from germline, CDR1 is MNHNS and CDR2 is SASEGT. The chain's CDR3 is CASSRIRNTEAFF. The CDR3 DNA reads TGTGCCAGCAGTCGAATACGGAACACTGAAGCTTTCTTT.

This clonotype was observed many times. The chain recombines TRBV20-1 with TRBJ1-1; D might be TRBD1 (5 bases). Germline V gives CDR1 DFQATT, CDR2 SNEGSKA (reference sequence). The CDR3 consists of 15 residues. V shed 3 bases and J shed 1 base, with 15 bases lying between them. This chain's CDR3 is CSARERGGANTEAFF. CDR3 nucleotide sequence: TGCAGTGCTAGGGAGAGGGGTGGAGCGAACACTGAAGCTTTCTTT.

This chain uses TRBV29-1 with TRBJ2-2; D perhaps matches TRBD1 (7 bases). The ends were cut back, 6 bases at V and 7 bases at J, with 15 bases in the middle. Germline assignment: CDR1 SQVTM and CDR2 ANQGSEA. The CDR3 consists of 13 residues. In DNA, the CDR3 is TGCAGCGTCGGGGGTAGGGGGCACGGGGAGCTGTTTTTT. It encodes CSVGGRGHGELFF.

V and J are TRBV28 and TRBJ2-3; 8 bases fit TRBD2. The germline gives CDR1 MDHEN, CDR2 SYDVKM. The CDR3 has 15 residues. V was pared by 6 bases and J by 1 base, with 6 bases of the junction left unmatched. CDR3 loop: CASRTKRGRTDTQYF. The DNA of the CDR3 is TGTGCCAGCAGAACTAAGCGGGGGCGCACAGATACGCAGTATTTT.

As concerns this clonotype: Possible read error: a much larger clone is one base away. This chain links TRBV20-1 with TRBJ2-5; 11 bases are a match to TRBD2. CDR1 DFQATT and CDR2 SNEGSKA come from the germline V gene (reference sequence). The V gene end was trimmed by 5 bases and the J gene end by 5 bases; junction bases not matched to a gene: 10. This CDR3 comprises 15 residues. The CDR3 coding sequence is TGCAGTGCTCAATTCTCGACTAGCGGGGTGGAGACCCAGTACTTC. Amino acid sequence: CSAQFSTSGVETQYF.

This clonotype was picked up many times. This chain connects TRBV28 to TRBJ2-1, with D possibly TRBD1 on 6 matching bases. This CDR3 is built from 12 residues. Deletions cut 5 bases from V and 4 bases from J, with 6 bases between. Looked up from germline, CDR1 is MDHEN and CDR2 is SYDVKM. CDR3 region: CASSGQYNEQFF. The CDR3 nucleotides are TGTGCCAGCAGTGGACAGTACAATGAGCAGTTCTTC.

This clonotype was seen repeatedly, ten times or more. The genes are TRBV12-3 or TRBV12-4 and TRBJ2-5, with a weak D call TRBD1 (6 bases). The CDR3 totals 14 residues. V was clipped by 2 bases and J by 1 base, with 8 bases between them. The CDR3: CASSLWDIQETQYF. In DNA, the CDR3 is TGTGCCAGCAGTTTATGGGACATCCAAGAGACCCAGTACTTC.

The genes are TRBV5-1 and TRBJ1-2; perhaps TRBD1 as D (6 bases). In germline, CDR1 is SGHRS, CDR2 YFSETQ. The CDR3 covers 18 residues. V shed 4 bases and J shed 6 bases, with 28 bases lying between them. DNA of the CDR3: TGCGCCAGCAGCCCTCTTACAATCCAACAGGGTCCAGGGGATGGCTACACCTTC. Translated, it gives CASSPLTIQQGPGDGYTF.

At least ten counts were recorded for this clonotype. The rearrangement joins TRBV6-1 to TRBJ2-1; 9 bases are a match to TRBD2. CDR3 length: 15 residues. Germline V gene data show CDR1 as MNHNS and CDR2 as SASEGT. V was clipped by 6 bases and J by 5 bases; unmatched bases: 8. The CDR3: CASRASGGPNNEQFF. CDR3 DNA sequence: TGTGCCAGCAGGGCCAGCGGGGGGCCTAACAATGAGCAGTTCTTC.

This clonotype was observed many times. V usage is TRBV29-1 and J usage is TRBJ1-2; TRBD1 agrees at 8 bases. With V trimmed by 4 bases and J by 3 bases, 4 bases remained unmatched. This CDR3 has 13 residues. The germline CDR1 and CDR2 sequences are SQVTM and ANQGSEA. DNA of the CDR3: TGCAGCGTTGGACAGGGGTTCGACTATGGCTACACCTTC. Its protein is CSVGQGFDYGYTF.

This clonotype was observed a few times. The V and J genes are TRBV6-1 and TRBJ1-2, with unresolved D. Germline values: CDR1 MNHNS, CDR2 SASEGT. The CDR3 covers 14 residues. V gave up 1 base and J gave up 4 bases, with 10 bases separating them. The CDR3 bases are TGTGCCAGCAGTGAAGACGTCAGGTCCTATGGCTACACCTTC. This encodes CASSEDVRSYGYTF.

This clonotype was recorded many times. The rearrangement links TRBV15 to TRBJ1-4; 8 positions match TRBD1. Germline V CDR1 and CDR2: LNHNV, YYDKDF (reference sequence). With 3 bases clipped from V and 6 bases from J, the junction kept 3 bases outside the gene matches. This CDR3 spans 14 amino acids. The CDR3 nucleotides read TGTGCCACCAGCAGGGACAGGGTGGATGAAAAACTGTTTTTT. As protein: CATSRDRVDEKLFF.

Many counts were recorded for this clonotype. The chain links TRBV10-3 to TRBJ2-1; 10 bases agree with TRBD1. CDR1 and CDR2 (germline): ENHRY, SYGVKD. The V and J ends lost 3 bases and 2 bases, in that order; junction bases with no gene match: 4. The CDR3 has 16 residues. CDR3 DNA sequence: TGTGCCATCAGTGAAAGGGGGACAGGGGCCTACAATGAGCAGTTCTTC. It encodes CAISERGTGAYNEQFF.

This chain links TRBV5-1 with TRBJ1-1; TRBD1 matches 9 bases. CDR3 length: 14 residues. After removal of 0 bases from V and 10 bases from J, the junction contained 7 bases not matched to a gene. Germline values: CDR1 SGHRS, CDR2 YFSETQ. This chain's CDR3 is CASSLEGTGFRAFF. The CDR3 DNA reads as TGCGCCAGCAGCTTGGAGGGGACAGGGTTTCGAGCTTTCTTT.

This clonotype is labeled medium-sized. This chain uses TRBV15 with TRBJ1-6; D perhaps matches TRBD1 (6 bases). The V end was cut by 0 bases, the J end by 7 bases, with 10 bases between. The CDR3 spans 15 residues. Germline values: CDR1 LNHNV, CDR2 YYDKDF (reference sequence). The CDR3 here is CATSRDRGQNSPLHF. DNA for the CDR3: TGTGCCACCAGCAGAGATCGTGGACAGAATTCACCCCTCCACTTT.

This clonotype was seen ten or more times. The rearrangement uses TRBV20-1 and TRBJ1-5, with D tentatively TRBD1 (5 bases). Germline CDR1 and CDR2: DFQATT and SNEGSKA (reference sequence). The CDR3 is 12 amino acids. The CDR3 here is CSVQVSNQPQHF. CDR3 coding DNA: TGCAGCGTACAGGTTAGCAATCAGCCCCAGCATTTT.

Many counts were recorded for this clonotype. The V gene is TRBV6-1, the J gene TRBJ2-1; possibly TRBD2 for D (6 bases). CDR1 is MNHNS, CDR2 SASEGT, per germline. The CDR3 is 14 residues long. V lost 6 bases and J 6 bases, leaving 15 bases between the germline ends. The CDR3, as DNA: TGTGCCAGCAGCGGGACTTTAAGGGCCAATGAGCAGTTCTTC. It translates to CASSGTLRANEQFF.

There are many counts of this clonotype. The chain combines TRBV28 with TRBJ2-7, with unresolved D. V lost 5 bases to trimming and J lost 6 bases, with 14 bases between them. There are 13 residues in the CDR3. Germline V CDR1 and CDR2: MDHEN, SYDVKM. The CDR3 loop reads CASSALTLGEQYF. CDR3 DNA: TGTGCCAGCAGTGCTCTAACCCTCGGCGAGCAGTACTTC.

This clonotype has ten or more counts. This CDR3 is CATSTFAGGSTDTQYF. The CDR3 DNA reads as TGTGCCACCAGTACCTTCGCCGGCGGTAGCACAGATACGCAGTATTTT. The genes are TRBV24-1 and TRBJ2-3; unclear D gene. The CDR3 has 16 residues. V was trimmed by 6 bases and J by 0 bases, leaving 15 bases between them. Germline CDR1 is KGHDR and CDR2 is SFDVKD.

This clonotype was found once. The rearrangement joins TRBV7-2 to TRBJ2-5, with D possibly matching TRBD2 (5 bases). The CDR3 totals 16 residues. Germline V gene data show CDR1 as SGHTA and CDR2 as FQGNSA. V lost 4 bases to trimming and J lost 4 bases, with 19 bases between them. The CDR3 protein is CASSSGGRLAAETQYF. In nucleotides, the CDR3 is TGTGCCAGCAGCTCTGGAGGTAGGCTAGCCGCAGAGACCCAGTACTTC.

Ten or more counts support this clonotype. V usage is TRBV20-1 and J usage is TRBJ2-3; 8 bases line up with TRBD2. Trimming at V came to 6 bases and at J to 4 bases, leaving 9 bases not matched to a gene. CDR3 length equals 14 residues. Germline V gives CDR1 DFQATT, CDR2 SNEGSKA (reference sequence). For the CDR3, the DNA is TGCAGTGCAGACCCGGGACTAGTTCCAGATACGCAGTATTTT. Its protein is CSADPGLVPDTQYF.

The genes are TRBV12-3 or TRBV12-4 and TRBJ1-6; tentatively, D is TRBD1 (6 bases). V was shortened by 5 bases and J by 0 bases, with 14 bases between the two germline ends. The CDR3 spans 17 residues. CDR3 nucleotide sequence: TGTGCCAGCAGTAACAGGGTTATCGGCTCCTATAATTCACCCCTCCACTTT. It is translated as CASSNRVIGSYNSPLHF.

In this sample, this clonotype turned up a few times. This chain links TRBV18 with TRBJ2-1, with TRBD2 matching 9 bases. V lost 2 bases to trimming and J lost 5 bases; unmatched junction nucleotides: 13. This CDR3 spans 18 amino acids. The germline V gene has CDR1 KGHSH and CDR2 LQKENI. The CDR3 is CASSPYERGAKENNEQFF. CDR3 sequence (DNA): TGTGCCAGCTCACCATACGAGCGGGGGGCCAAAGAGAACAATGAGCAGTTCTTC.

This clonotype was detected only a few times. J is TRBJ1-4 and V is TRBV2, with D perhaps matching TRBD1 (5 bases). Germline V gene sequence: CDR1 SNHLY, CDR2 FYNNEI. This CDR3 region has 15 residues. V shed 5 bases and J shed 7 bases, with 17 bases lying between them. CDR3 in amino acids: CASSPKEGLGEKLFF. The DNA for the CDR3 is TGTGCCAGCAGTCCGAAGGAGGGACTGGGTGAAAAACTGTTTTTT.

In this sample, this clonotype turned up a few times. CDR3 residues: CASSLYRGNYGYTF. CDR3 DNA sequence: TGTGCCAGCAGCTTATACAGGGGGAACTATGGCTACACCTTC. The chain employs TRBV5-4 and TRBJ1-2; 8 bases match TRBD1. Germline V gene sequence: CDR1 SGHNT, CDR2 YYREEE (reference sequence). The ends lost 2 bases at V and 2 bases at J; junction bases unmatched: 2. This CDR3 has 14 residues. The full variable domain, completed using reference TRBV5-4 and TRBJ1-2, is ETGVTQSPTHLIKTRGQQVTLRCSSQSGHNTVSWYQQALGQGPQFIFQYYREEENGRGNFPPRFSGLQFPNYSSELNVNALELDDSALYLCASSLYRGNYGYTFGSGTRLTVV.

J is TRBJ1-6 and V is TRBV9; D is unresolved. The CDR3 contains 15 residues. V was shortened by 0 bases and J by 0 bases, with 4 bases between the two germline ends. CDR1 is SGDLS, CDR2 YYNGEE, per germline. CDR3 DNA: TGTGCCAGCAGCGTAGCGGTCTCCTATAATTCACCCCTCCACTTT. Amino acids: CASSVAVSYNSPLHF.

The chain has TRBV6-1 and TRBJ2-5; 12 bases are a match to TRBD2. Germline loops: CDR1 MNHNS, CDR2 SASEGT. V shed 5 bases, J shed 1 base, and the junction held 5 bases outside the gene matches. This CDR3 has 16 amino acids. The CDR3 bases are TGTGCCAGCAGTCAGACTAGCGGGGGCCTCCAAGAGACCCAGTACTTC. As protein: CASSQTSGGLQETQYF.

This clonotype has ten or more counts. This chain joins TRBV27 and TRBJ1-1; D uncertain. Trimming shortened V by 6 bases and J by 0 bases, and 11 bases separated the two germline ends. The CDR3 is 14 residues long. Germline V CDR1 and CDR2: MNHEY, SMNVEV (reference sequence). CDR3 coding DNA: TGTGCCAGCAGCCGGAGAGGAGTGAACACTGAAGCTTTCTTT. This gives the protein CASSRRGVNTEAFF.

This chain connects TRBV19 to TRBJ2-1; D perhaps matches TRBD1 (6 bases). From germline, CDR1 is LNHDA and CDR2 SQIVND (reference sequence). Trimming left V 5 bases short and J 3 bases short, with 11 bases between. The CDR3 length is 14 residues. The CDR3: CASSHPGHYNEQFF. DNA of the CDR3: TGTGCCAGTAGTCACCCGGGACACTACAATGAGCAGTTCTTC.